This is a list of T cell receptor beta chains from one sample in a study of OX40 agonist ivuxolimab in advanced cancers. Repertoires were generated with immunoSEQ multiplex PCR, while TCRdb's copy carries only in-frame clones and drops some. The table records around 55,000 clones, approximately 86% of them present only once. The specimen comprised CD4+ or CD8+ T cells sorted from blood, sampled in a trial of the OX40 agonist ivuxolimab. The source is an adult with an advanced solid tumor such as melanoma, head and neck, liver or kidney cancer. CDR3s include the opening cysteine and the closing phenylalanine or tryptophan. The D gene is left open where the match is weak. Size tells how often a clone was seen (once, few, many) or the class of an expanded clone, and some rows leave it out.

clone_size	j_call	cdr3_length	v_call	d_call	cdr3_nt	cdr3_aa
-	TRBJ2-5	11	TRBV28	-	TGTGCCAGCACCCTTTCGGGGACCCAGTACTTC	CASTLSGTQYF
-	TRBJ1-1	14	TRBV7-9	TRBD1	TGTGCCAGCAGCCCAATAGCAGGGGGCACTGAAGCTTTCTTT	CASSPIAGGTEAFF
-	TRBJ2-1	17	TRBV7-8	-	TGTGCCAGCAGCTTAGTAAGGAGTGGGGGTACCGTCAATGAGCAGTTCTTC	CASSLVRSGGTVNEQFF
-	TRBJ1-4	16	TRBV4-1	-	TGCGCCAGCAGCCAAGTCTGGGCGGCGGGGAATGAAAAACTGTTTTTT	CASSQVWAAGNEKLFF
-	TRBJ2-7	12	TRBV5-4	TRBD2	TGTGCCAGCAGCTGGGGGGGTGTTGAGCAGTACTTC	CASSWGGVEQYF
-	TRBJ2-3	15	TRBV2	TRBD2	TGTGCCAGCAGTCCTACTCTCTTGGGAGGGGTTACGCAGTATTTT	CASSPTLLGGVTQYF
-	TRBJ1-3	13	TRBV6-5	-	TGTGCCAGCAGCTGGGGGGGAGGAAACACCATATATTTT	CASSWGGGNTIYF
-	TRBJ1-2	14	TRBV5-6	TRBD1	TGTGCCAGCAGCCCTTCGGGACAGTCCTATGGCTACACCTTC	CASSPSGQSYGYTF
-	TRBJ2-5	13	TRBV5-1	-	TGCGCCAGCAGCTTGGACAGGCAAGAGACCCAGTACTTC	CASSLDRQETQYF
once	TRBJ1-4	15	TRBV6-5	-	TGTGCCAGCAGTCCCCAGGGTGGAACTAATGAAAAACTGTTTTTT	CASSPQGGTNEKLFF
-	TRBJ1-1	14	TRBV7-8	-	TGTGCCAGCAGCTTAGAACGGGGCCACACTGAAGCTTTCTTT	CASSLERGHTEAFF
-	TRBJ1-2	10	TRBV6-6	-	TGTGCCAGCAGTTACGAGGGCTACACCTTC	CASSYEGYTF
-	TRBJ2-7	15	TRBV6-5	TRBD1	TGTGCCAGCAGCGGAGGACAGGGGGCCCACTACGAGCAGTACTTC	CASSGGQGAHYEQYF
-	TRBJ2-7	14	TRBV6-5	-	TGTGCCAGCAGCCTACAGGGCCCTGGGGACGAGCAGTACTTC	CASSLQGPGDEQYF
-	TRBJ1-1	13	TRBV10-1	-	TGCGCCAGCAGCCTGGGGCCTGGGACTGAAGCTTTCTTT	CASSLGPGTEAFF
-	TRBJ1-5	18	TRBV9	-	TGTGCCAGCAGGGAAGGGACTGGCGGGGTGTTGGTCAATCAGCCCCAGCATTTT	CASREGTGGVLVNQPQHF
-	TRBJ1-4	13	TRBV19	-	TGTGCCAGTAGAAACTCTAGGGGTGAAAAACTGTTTTTT	CASRNSRGEKLFF
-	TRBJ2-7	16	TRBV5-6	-	TGTGCCAGCAGTTACACTGTGGACAGCTTCTCCTACGAGCAGTACTTC	CASSYTVDSFSYEQYF
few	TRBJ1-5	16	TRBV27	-	TGTGCCAGCAGTTTAGAAGGTCCAACCCTGCATCAGCCCCAGCATTTT	CASSLEGPTLHQPQHF
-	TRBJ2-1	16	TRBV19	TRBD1	TGTGCCAGTAGTATAGGTTACGGGACAGAGTACAATGAGCAGTTCTTC	CASSIGYGTEYNEQFF
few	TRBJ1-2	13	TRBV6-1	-	TGTGCCAGCGGGACCACCGGGAACTATGGCTACACCTTC	CASGTTGNYGYTF
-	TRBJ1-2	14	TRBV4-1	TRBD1	TGCGCCAGCAGCAACGGGACAGGGGGCGGGGGCTACACCTTC	CASSNGTGGGGYTF
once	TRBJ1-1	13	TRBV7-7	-	TGTGCCAGCAGCCCCATCAGGGACACTGAAGCTTTCTTT	CASSPIRDTEAFF
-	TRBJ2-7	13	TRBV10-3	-	TGTGCCATCAGTGAGGGCAATTCTTACGAGCAGTACTTC	CAISEGNSYEQYF
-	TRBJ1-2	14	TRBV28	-	TGTGCCAGCAGCTACCCTTGGGGGGGCTCGGGCTACACCTTC	CASSYPWGGSGYTF
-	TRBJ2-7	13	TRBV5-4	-	TGTGCCAGCAGCTTGGCCCTGGAATCCGAGCAGTACTTC	CASSLALESEQYF
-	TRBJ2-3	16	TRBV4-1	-	TGCGCCAGCAGCCAAGGGATCGGGCCCCGCACAGATACGCAGTATTTT	CASSQGIGPRTDTQYF
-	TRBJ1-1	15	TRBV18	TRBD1	TGTGCCAGCTCACCGGAGACAGGGGTGAACACTGAAGCTTTCTTT	CASSPETGVNTEAFF
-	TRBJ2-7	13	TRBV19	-	TGTGCCAGTAGTACGAACCCGGACTACGAGCAGTACTTC	CASSTNPDYEQYF
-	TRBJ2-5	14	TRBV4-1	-	TGCGCCAGCAGCCAAGGGCACGCACAAGAGACCCAGTACTTC	CASSQGHAQETQYF
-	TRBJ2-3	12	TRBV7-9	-	TGTGCCGTCCGGGACGACACAGATACGCAGTATTTT	CAVRDDTDTQYF
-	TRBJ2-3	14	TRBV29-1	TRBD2	TGCAGCGTTAGCCGGGACTACCGCACAGATACGCAGTATTTT	CSVSRDYRTDTQYF
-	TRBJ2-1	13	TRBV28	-	TGTGCCAGCAGTTTCAGGGCCGGGAATGAGCAGTTCTTC	CASSFRAGNEQFF
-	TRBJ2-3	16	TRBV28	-	TGTGCCAGCAGTCCGATGCTGATATCCAGCACAGATACGCAGTATTTT	CASSPMLISSTDTQYF
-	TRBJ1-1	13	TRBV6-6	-	TGTGCCAGCAGGCTACCGTTAATCCCTGAAGCTTTCTTT	CASRLPLIPEAFF
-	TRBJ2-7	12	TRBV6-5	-	TGTGCCAGCATGGCAGGCCCTATGGAGCAGTACTTC	CASMAGPMEQYF
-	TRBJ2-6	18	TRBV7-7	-	TGTGCCAGCAGCAGGGCAGATAAGTGCCACAGTCGGGCCAACGTCCTGACTTTC	CASSRADKCHSRANVLTF
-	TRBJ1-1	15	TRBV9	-	TGTGCCAGCAGCGCTCGGGGGACACTTATCACTGAAGCTTTCTTT	CASSARGTLITEAFF
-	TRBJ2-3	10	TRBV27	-	TGTGCCAGCATAGCAGATACGCAGTATTTT	CASIADTQYF